These T cell receptor beta chains were read from a single sample in a study of T cell responses to AZD1222 COVID-19 vaccine. Only in-frame clones appear in the TCRdb table, and some are missing; sequencing was by immunoSEQ multiplex PCR. The table shows around 200,000 clones, with approximately 86% occurring only once. The sample consisted of peripheral blood, taken on day 0 of AZD1222 vaccination. The receptors stem from an adult in good health. The CDR3 runs from the conserved cysteine through the conserved F or W.

v_call	j_call	cdr3_aa
TRBV6-5	TRBJ2-5	CASRPGLAGGETQYF
TRBV11-3	TRBJ2-7	CASSPGTGGSYEQYF
TRBV2	TRBJ2-5	CASSRPASGGAAPQETQYF
TRBV29-1	TRBJ2-7	CSVEDGQVSPYEQYF
TRBV5-1	TRBJ2-1	CASRQGSSSYNEQFF
TRBV5-1	TRBJ2-7	CASSPRLSSYEQYF
TRBV24-1	TRBJ2-3	CATSSGSTDTQYF
TRBV28	TRBJ1-2	CASSSGQGRYGYTF
TRBV19	TRBJ1-2	CASSISPGFYGYTF
TRBV30	TRBJ2-2	CAWSVGAGSGELFF
TRBV6-5	TRBJ1-4	CASSYRRAGEKLFF
TRBV5-1	TRBJ1-1	CASTFENGLNTEAFF
TRBV5-1	TRBJ2-5	CASSLTGGKDTQYF
TRBV5-1	TRBJ2-3	CASSSLAGTLTDTQYF
TRBV30	TRBJ1-2	CAWSEGGSYGYTF
TRBV7-9	TRBJ2-3	CASRLGKDTQYF
TRBV5-1	TRBJ1-6	CASSLGGTGFSPLHF
TRBV12-3/TRBV12-4	TRBJ1-1	CASSLAWNTEAFF
TRBV5-1	TRBJ2-4	CASSLALAEQAKNIQYF
TRBV27	TRBJ2-2	CASSPRGGPLPTGELFF
TRBV9	TRBJ2-5	CASSASSGGAGETQYF
TRBV30	TRBJ2-3	CAWAGAYSDTQYF
TRBV4-1	TRBJ2-7	CASSQEFPHRSYEQYF
TRBV11-3	TRBJ2-2	CASSFVGSGGAHGELFF
TRBV30	TRBJ2-7	CAWSPTGNEQYF
TRBV5-1	TRBJ2-3	CASSLARGGRDTQYF
TRBV21-1	TRBJ2-3	CARIWAECTTDTQYF
TRBV5-6	TRBJ2-1	CASSFRDNEQFF
TRBV21-1	TRBJ1-4	CASSKGREDEKLFF
TRBV6-5	TRBJ1-6	CASLPTGGNSPLHF
TRBV28	TRBJ1-5	CASRKEVSNQPQHF
TRBV4-2	TRBJ1-2	CASSQDLKQDYGYTF
TRBV2	TRBJ1-3	CASSDDPSGNTIYF
TRBV27	TRBJ1-4	CASSPQLGLGEKLFF
TRBV2	TRBJ1-2	CASSDLNRGYGYTF
TRBV2	TRBJ2-2	CASSRLAGGPNTGELFF
TRBV11-2	TRBJ2-1	CASSFGLAASSYNEQFF
TRBV19	TRBJ1-3	CASSGPLSSGNTIYF
TRBV21-1	TRBJ2-7	CATLGPAYEQYF
TRBV6-2/TRBV6-3	TRBJ1-1	CASSLPRTVNTEAFF
TRBV6-5	TRBJ2-3	CATRRQLTDTQYF
TRBV3-1/TRBV3-2	TRBJ2-2	CASSQVRGGELFF
TRBV9	TRBJ1-4	CASSVGPPGEKLFF
TRBV12-3/TRBV12-4	TRBJ1-2	CASSLGRDYGYTF
TRBV3-1/TRBV3-2	TRBJ1-6	CASSQEGWGSPLHF
TRBV9	TRBJ2-2	CASSVRGSGTGELFF
TRBV9	TRBJ2-1	CASSAGLASYNEQFF
TRBV4-1	TRBJ1-3	CASSQEGSSGNTIYF
TRBV4-3	TRBJ1-5	CASSQDLRQGDQPQHF